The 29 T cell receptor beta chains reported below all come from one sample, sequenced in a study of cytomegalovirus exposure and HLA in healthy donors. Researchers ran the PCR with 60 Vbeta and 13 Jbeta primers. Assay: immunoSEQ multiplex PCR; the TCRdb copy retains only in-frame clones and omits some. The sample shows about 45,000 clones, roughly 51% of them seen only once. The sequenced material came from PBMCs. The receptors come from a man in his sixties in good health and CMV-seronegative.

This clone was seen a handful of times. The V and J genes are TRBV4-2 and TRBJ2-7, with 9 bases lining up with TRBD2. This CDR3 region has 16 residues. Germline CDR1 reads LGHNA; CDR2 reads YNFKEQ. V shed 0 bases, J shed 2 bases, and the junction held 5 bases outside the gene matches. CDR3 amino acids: CASSQDGVAGAYEQYF. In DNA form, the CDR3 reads TGTGCCAGCAGCCAAGATGGAGTAGCGGGGGCCTACGAGCAGTACTTC.

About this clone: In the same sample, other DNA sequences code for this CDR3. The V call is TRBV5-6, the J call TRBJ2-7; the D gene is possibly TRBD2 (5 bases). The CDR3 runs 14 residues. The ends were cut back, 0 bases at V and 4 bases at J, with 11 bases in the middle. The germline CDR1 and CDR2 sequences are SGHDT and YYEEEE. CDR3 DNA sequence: TGTGCCAGCAGCTTGGGGGGAGACGGTTACGAGCAGTACTTC. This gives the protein CASSLGGDGYEQYF.

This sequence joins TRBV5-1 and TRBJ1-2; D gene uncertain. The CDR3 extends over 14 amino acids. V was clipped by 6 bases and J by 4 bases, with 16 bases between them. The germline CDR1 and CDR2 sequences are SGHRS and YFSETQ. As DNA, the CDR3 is TGCGCCAGCAAACTAGGCCCATCTAGCTATGGCTACACCTTC. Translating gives CASKLGPSSYGYTF.

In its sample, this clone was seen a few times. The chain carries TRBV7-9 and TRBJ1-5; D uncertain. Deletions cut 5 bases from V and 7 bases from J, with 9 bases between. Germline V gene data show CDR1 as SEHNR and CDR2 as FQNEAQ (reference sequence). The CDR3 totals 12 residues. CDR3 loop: CASSPTGQPQHF. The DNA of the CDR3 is TGTGCCAGCAGCCCTACGGGGCAGCCCCAGCATTTT.

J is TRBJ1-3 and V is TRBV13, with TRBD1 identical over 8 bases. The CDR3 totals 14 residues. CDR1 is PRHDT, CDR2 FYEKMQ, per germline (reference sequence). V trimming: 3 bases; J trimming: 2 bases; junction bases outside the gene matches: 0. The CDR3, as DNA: TGTGCCAGCAGCTTGGACAGGGCTGGAAACACCATATATTTT. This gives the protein CASSLDRAGNTIYF.

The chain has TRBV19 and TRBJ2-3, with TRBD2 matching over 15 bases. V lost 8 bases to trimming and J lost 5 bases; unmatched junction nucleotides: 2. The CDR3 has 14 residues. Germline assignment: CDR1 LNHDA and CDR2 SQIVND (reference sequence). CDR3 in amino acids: CASRTSGRVDTQYF. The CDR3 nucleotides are TGTGCCAGTCGGACTAGCGGGAGGGTAGATACGCAGTATTTT.

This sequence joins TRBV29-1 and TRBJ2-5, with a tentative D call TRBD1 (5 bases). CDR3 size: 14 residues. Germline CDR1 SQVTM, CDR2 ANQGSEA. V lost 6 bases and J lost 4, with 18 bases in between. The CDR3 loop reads CSVDSRAPGETQYF. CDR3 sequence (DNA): TGCAGCGTCGATTCCAGGGCCCCGGGAGAGACCCAGTACTTC.

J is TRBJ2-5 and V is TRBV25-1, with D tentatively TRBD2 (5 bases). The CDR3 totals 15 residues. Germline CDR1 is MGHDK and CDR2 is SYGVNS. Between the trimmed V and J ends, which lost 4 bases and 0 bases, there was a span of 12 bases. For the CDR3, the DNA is TGTGCCAGCAGTGCGGAACCGGACTACCAAGAGACCCAGTACTTC. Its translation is CASSAEPDYQETQYF.

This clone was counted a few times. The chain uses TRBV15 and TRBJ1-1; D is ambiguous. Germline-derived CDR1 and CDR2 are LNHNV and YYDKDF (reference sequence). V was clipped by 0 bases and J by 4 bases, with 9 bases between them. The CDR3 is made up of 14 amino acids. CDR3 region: CATSRERRGTEAFF. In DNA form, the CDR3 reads TGTGCCACCAGCAGAGAGAGGCGCGGCACTGAAGCTTTCTTT. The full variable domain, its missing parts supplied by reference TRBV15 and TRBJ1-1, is DAMVIQNPRYQVTQFGKPVTLSCSQTLNHNVMYWYQQKSSQAPKLLFHYYDKDFNNEADTPDNFQSRRPNTSFCFLDIRSPGLGDTAMYLCATSRERRGTEAFFGQGTRLTVV.

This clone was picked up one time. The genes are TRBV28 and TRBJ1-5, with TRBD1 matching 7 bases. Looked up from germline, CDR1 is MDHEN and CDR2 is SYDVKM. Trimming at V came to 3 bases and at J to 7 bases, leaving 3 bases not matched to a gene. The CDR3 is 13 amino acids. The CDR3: CASSLTGKQPQHF. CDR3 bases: TGTGCCAGCAGTTTGACAGGGAAGCAGCCCCAGCATTTT. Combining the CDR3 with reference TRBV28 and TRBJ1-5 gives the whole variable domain DVKVTQSSRYLVKRTGEKVFLECVQDMDHENMFWYRQDPGLGLRLIYFSYDVKMKEKGDIPEGYSVSREKKERFSLILESASTNQTSMYLCASSLTGKQPQHFGDGTRLSIL.

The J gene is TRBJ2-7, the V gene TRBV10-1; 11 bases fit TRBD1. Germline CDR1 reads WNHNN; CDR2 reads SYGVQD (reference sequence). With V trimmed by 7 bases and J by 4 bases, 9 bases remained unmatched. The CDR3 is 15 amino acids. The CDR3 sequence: CASITGQGDQYEQYF. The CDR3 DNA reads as TGCGCCAGCATTACGGGACAGGGGGATCAATACGAGCAGTACTTC.

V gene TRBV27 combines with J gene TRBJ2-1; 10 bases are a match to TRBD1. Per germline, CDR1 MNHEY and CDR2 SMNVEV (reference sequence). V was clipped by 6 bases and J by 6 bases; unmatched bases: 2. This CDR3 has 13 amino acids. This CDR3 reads CASSWTGGNEQFF. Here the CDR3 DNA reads TGTGCCAGCAGCTGGACAGGGGGCAATGAGCAGTTCTTC.

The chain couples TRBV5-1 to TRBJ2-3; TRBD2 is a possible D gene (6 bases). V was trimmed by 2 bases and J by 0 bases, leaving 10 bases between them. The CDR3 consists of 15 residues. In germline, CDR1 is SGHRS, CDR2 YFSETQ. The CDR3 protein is CASSLGGISTDTQYF. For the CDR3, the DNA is TGCGCCAGCAGCTTAGGCGGGATTAGCACAGATACGCAGTATTTT.

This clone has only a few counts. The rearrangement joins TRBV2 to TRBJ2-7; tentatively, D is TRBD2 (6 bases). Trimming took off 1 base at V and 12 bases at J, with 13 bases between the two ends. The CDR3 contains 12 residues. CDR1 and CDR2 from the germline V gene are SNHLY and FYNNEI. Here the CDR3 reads CASSEGGRPWYF. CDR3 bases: TGTGCCAGCAGTGAAGGAGGGAGGCCGTGGTACTTC.

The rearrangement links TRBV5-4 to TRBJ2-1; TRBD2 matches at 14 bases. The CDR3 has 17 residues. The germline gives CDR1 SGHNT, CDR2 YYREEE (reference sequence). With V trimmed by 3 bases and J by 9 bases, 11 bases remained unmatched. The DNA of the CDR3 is TGTGCCAGCAGCTCCCCCCGGCCGGGACTAGCGGGAGTTGAGCAGTTCTTC. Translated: CASSSPRPGLAGVEQFF.

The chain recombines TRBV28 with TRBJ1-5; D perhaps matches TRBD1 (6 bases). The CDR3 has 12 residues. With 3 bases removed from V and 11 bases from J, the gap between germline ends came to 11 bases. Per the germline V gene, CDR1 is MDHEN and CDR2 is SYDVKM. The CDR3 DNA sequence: TGTGCCAGCAGTTTGGGGGACACGACCCAGCATTTT. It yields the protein CASSLGDTTQHF.

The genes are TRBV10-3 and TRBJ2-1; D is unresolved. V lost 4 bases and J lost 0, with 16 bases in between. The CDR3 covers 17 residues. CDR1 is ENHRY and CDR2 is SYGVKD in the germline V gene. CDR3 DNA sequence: TGTGCCATCAGTGGGTCGCTACGCGCGAGCTCCTACAATGAGCAGTTCTTC. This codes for CAISGSLRASSYNEQFF.

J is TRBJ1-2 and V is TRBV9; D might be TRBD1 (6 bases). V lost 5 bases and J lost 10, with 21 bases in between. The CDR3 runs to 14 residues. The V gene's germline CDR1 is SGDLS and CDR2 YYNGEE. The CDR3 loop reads CASRPRTVQGDYTF. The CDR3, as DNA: TGTGCCAGCAGACCCCGTACTGTACAGGGAGACTACACCTTC.

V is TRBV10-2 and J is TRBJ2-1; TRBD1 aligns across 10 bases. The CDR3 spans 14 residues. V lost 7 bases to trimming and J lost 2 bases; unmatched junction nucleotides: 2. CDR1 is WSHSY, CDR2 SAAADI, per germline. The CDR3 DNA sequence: TGCGCCAGCACTGGACAGGGGGCCTACAATGAGCAGTTCTTC. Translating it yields CASTGQGAYNEQFF.

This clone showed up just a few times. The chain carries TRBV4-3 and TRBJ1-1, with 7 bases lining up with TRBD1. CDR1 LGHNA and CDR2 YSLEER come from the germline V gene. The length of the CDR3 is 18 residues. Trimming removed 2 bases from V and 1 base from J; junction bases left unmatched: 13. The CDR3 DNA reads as TGCGCCAGCAGCCAATCGACGAACAGGGGATCGAGGAACACTGAAGCTTTCTTT. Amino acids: CASSQSTNRGSRNTEAFF.

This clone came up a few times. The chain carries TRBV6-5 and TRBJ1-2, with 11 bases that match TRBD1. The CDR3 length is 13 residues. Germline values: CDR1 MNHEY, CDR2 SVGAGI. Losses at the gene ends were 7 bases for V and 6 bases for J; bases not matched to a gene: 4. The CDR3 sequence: CASKGQGADGYTF. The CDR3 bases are TGTGCCAGCAAAGGACAGGGGGCCGATGGCTACACCTTC.

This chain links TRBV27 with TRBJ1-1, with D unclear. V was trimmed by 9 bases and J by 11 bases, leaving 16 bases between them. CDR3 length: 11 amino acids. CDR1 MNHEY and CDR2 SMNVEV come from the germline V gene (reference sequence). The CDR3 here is CASRGHWRAFF. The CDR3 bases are TGTGCCAGTCGCGGCCATTGGCGTGCTTTCTTT.

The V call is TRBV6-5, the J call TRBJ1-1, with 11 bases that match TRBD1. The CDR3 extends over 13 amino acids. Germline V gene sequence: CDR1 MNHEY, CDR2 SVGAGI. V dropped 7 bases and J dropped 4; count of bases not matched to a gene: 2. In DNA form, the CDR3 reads TGTGCCAGCAAAGGGACAGGGGGCACTGAAGCTTTCTTT. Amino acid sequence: CASKGTGGTEAFF.

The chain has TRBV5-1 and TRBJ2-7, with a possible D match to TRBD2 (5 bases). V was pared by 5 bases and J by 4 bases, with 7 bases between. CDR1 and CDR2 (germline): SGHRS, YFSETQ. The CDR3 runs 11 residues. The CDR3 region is CASRGEYEQYF. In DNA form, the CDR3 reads TGCGCCAGCAGGGGAGAGTACGAGCAGTACTTC.

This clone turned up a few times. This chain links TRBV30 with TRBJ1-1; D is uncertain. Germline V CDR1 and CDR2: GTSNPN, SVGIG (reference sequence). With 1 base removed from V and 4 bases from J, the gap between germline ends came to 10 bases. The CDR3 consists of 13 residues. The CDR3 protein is CAWSGQPGTEAFF. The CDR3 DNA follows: TGTGCCTGGAGTGGGCAGCCAGGCACTGAAGCTTTCTTT. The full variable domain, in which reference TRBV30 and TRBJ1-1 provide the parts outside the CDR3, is SQTIHQWPATLVQPVGSPLSLECTVEGTSNPNLYWYRQAAGRGLQLLFYSVGIGQISSEVPQNLSASRPQDRQFILSSKKLLLSDSGFYLCAWSGQPGTEAFFGQGTRLTVV.

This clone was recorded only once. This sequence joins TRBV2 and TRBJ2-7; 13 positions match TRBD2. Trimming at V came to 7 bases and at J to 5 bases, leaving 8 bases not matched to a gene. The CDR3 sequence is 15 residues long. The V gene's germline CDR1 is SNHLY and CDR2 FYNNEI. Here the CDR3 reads CASTPGLAGVHEQYF. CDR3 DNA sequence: TGTGCCAGCACACCAGGACTAGCGGGAGTTCACGAGCAGTACTTC.

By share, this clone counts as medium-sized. CDR3 in amino acids: CASRQGAYEQYF. In DNA, the CDR3 is TGTGCCAGCAGACAGGGGGCCTACGAGCAGTACTTC. The chain couples TRBV6-5 to TRBJ2-7; 8 nucleotides align to TRBD1. J lost 2 bases, V lost 6 bases, and 0 bases had no gene match. The CDR3 runs 12 residues. Germline V gene lookup returns CDR1 MNHEY and CDR2 SVGAGI.

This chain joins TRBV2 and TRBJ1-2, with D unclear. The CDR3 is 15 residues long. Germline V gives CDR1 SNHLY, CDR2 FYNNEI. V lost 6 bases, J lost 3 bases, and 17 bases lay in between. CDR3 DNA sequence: TGTGCCAGCAGCCTTCCTGAAGTGGACTACTATGGCTACACCTTC. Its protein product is CASSLPEVDYYGYTF.

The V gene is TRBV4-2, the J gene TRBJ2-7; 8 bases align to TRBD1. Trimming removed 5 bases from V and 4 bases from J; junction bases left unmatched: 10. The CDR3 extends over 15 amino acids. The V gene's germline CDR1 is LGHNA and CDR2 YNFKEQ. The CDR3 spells CASSYGRTGIYEQYF. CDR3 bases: TGTGCCAGCAGCTATGGAAGGACAGGGATATACGAGCAGTACTTC.